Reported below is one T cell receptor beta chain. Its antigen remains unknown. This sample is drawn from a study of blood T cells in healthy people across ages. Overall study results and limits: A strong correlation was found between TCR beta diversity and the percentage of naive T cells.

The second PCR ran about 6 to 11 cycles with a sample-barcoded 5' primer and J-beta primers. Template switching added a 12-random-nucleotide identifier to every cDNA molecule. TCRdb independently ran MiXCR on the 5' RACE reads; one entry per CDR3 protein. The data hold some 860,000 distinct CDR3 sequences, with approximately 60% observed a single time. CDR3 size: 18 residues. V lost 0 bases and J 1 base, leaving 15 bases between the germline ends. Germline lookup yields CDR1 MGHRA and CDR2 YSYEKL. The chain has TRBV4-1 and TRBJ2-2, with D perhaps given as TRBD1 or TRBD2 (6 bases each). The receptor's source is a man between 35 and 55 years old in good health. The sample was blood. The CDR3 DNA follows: TGCGCCAGCAGCCAAGATTGGGGTGCGGGACAGAACACCGGGGAGCTGTTTTTT. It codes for CASSQDWGAGQNTGELFF.